Following are 8 T cell receptor beta chains from one sample sequenced in a study of T cell repertoires in aging, cancer and after chemotherapy. A mixed TRB-A/B primer pool amplified rearranged TRB by multiplex touch-down PCR. TCRdb re-analysed the multiplex PCR reads in MiXCR, keeping a single row per CDR3 protein. The data show 1,600 or so distinct CDR3 sequences, 40% seen once. Peripheral blood genomic DNA, not sorted cells or RNA, was the template. What was sequenced was blood. The receptor set was obtained from a human donor with a solid tumor.

In its sample, this clonotype was seen a few times. This sequence joins TRBV19 and TRBJ2-6; D remains ambiguous. V dropped 0 bases and J dropped 2 bases, with 11 bases sitting between them. Germline CDR1 is LNHDA and CDR2 is SQIVND (reference sequence). The CDR3 runs to 17 residues. For the CDR3, the DNA is TGTGCCAGTAGTATAGAGGCAGCCGTAGCTGGGGCCAACGTCCTGACTTTC. It specifies CASSIEAAVAGANVLTF.

V usage is TRBV11-1 and J usage is TRBJ2-7, with D maybe TRBD2 (6 bases). CDR3 length equals 14 residues. The V end was cut by 7 bases, the J end by 6 bases, with 19 bases between. In germline, CDR1 is SGHAT, CDR2 FQDESV (reference sequence). CDR3 nucleotide sequence: TGTGCCAGCACCAGGGCTCAAGGAGGGGTCGAGCAGTACTTC. Protein product: CASTRAQGGVEQYF.

The genes are TRBV4-2 and TRBJ2-7; D not resolved. CDR1 and CDR2 (germline): LGHNA, YNFKEQ. V dropped 0 bases and J dropped 0 bases, with 9 bases sitting between them. This CDR3 region has 15 residues. CDR3 nucleotides: TGTGCCAGCAGCCAAGAGACATCTCCCTCCTACGAGCAGTACTTC. This sequence encodes CASSQETSPSYEQYF.

The chain recombines TRBV13 with TRBJ1-1; D remains ambiguous. The germline V gene encodes CDR1 PRHDT and CDR2 FYEKMQ (reference sequence). The germline V and J ends were trimmed by 0 bases and 2 bases, with 1 base remaining between them. The CDR3 is made up of 12 amino acids. Here the CDR3 reads CASSLGNTEAFF. The DNA of the CDR3 is TGTGCCAGCAGCTTAGGTAACACTGAAGCTTTCTTT. The full variable domain, with the rest looked up from reference TRBV13 and TRBJ1-1, is AAGVIQSPRHLIKEKRETATLKCYPIPRHDTVYWYQQGPGQDPQFLISFYEKMQSDKGSIPDRFSAQQFSDYHSELNMSSLELGDSALYFCASSLGNTEAFFGQGTRLTVV.

The chain carries TRBV6-2 or TRBV6-3 and TRBJ1-5; D remains unclear. The germline V and J ends were trimmed by 5 bases and 2 bases, with 13 bases remaining between them. In germline, CDR1 is MNHEY, CDR2 SVGEGT. The CDR3 sequence is 15 residues long. The CDR3 bases are TGTGCCAGCAGTAGCGAGGGTGGCGGCAATCAGCCCCAGCATTTT. Residues: CASSSEGGGNQPQHF.

This clonotype was picked up one time. J is TRBJ2-7 and V is TRBV11-2, with unresolved D. CDR3 length: 16 amino acids. The ends were cut back, 0 bases at V and 7 bases at J, with 19 bases in the middle. The germline CDR1 and CDR2 sequences are SGHAT and FQNNGV. CDR3 amino acids: CASSLESARRGREQYF. In nucleotides, the CDR3 is TGTGCCAGCAGCTTAGAGTCGGCTCGGCGCGGTCGGGAGCAGTACTTC.

CDR3 nucleotide sequence: TGTGCCAGCAGCTTAGCAGCGGGAGGACAATACGAGCAGTACTTC. Translating it yields CASSLAAGGQYEQYF. This chain connects TRBV11-2 to TRBJ2-7; the match to TRBD2 covers 9 bases. This CDR3 spans 15 amino acids. V was pared by 1 base and J by 4 bases, with 5 bases of the junction left unmatched. Germline values: CDR1 SGHAT, CDR2 FQNNGV.

The chain is built from TRBV20-1 and TRBJ1-4, with D unclear. The CDR3 length is 14 residues. Germline V gene lookup returns CDR1 DFQATT and CDR2 SNEGSKA (reference sequence). Trimming left V 1 base short and J 5 bases short, with 11 bases between. CDR3 amino acids: CSARVMGLNEKLFF. For the CDR3, the DNA is TGCAGTGCTAGAGTCATGGGCCTCAATGAAAAACTGTTTTTT.